This T cell receptor beta chain is drawn from a study of T cell responses to AZD1222 COVID-19 vaccine (dated by TCRdb to the early 2020s). Looking at the study overall: AZD1222 recipients with second doses at about 4 weeks or about 12 weeks were pooled, because spike-specific TCR depth and breadth did not differ between schedules. A total of 233 trial participants underwent TCR sequencing, of whom more than 200 had received two doses of AZD1222 and approximately 25 had received two doses of the MenACWY control vaccine. Trial participants were enrolled by age into 18-55, 56-69 and 70-plus year subgroups, with approximately 150, 30 and 60 TCR-sequenced participants respectively.

The label giving this sample's time point can be read as: baseline before first vaccination. Vaccinee samples came from UK trials COV001 and COV002, including a single-blind randomized controlled phase 2/3 trial of AZD1222 (ChAdOx1 nCoV-19) in healthy adults. For TCRbeta chain sequencing, PBMC samples from trial participants were taken at day 0 and at day 28 after the second dose. Concerning this clone itself: This clone's antigen is unknown. No qualities accompany the bases; no much larger clone lies one base away.

The CDR3 starts with the cysteine, ends with the phenylalanine, and has 15 residues. Only the CDR3 DNA is retained, 45 bases long and in frame from the first base. Looking up the germline V gene yields CDR1 SGHAT and CDR2 FQNNGV. Clipping removes 0 bases from V and 0 bases from J, with 0 as the unmatched junction base count. General study outcomes and caveats: Because no day 14 peak-response samples were available, repertoires were characterized only after the peak T cell response. After two AZD1222 doses, both the breadth and the depth of spike-specific TCRs were significantly higher than at day 0 and than in MenACWY recipients. CD4 TCRs associated with the vaccine covered the entire spike protein, and the dominant responses were in regions 160-218 and 743-854. Most participants were white British and females outnumbered males, and the authors suggested that clonal diversity may have been underestimated. In the small 56-69-year group, the increase in depth fell short of significance, most likely because of low power. Conclusions about previously exposed vaccinees are limited, since just a handful of AZD1222 recipients were seropositive for SARS-CoV-2 at baseline. Epitopes outside the regions mutated in the B.1.351 and B.1.1.7 variants were reportedly recognized by nearly half of the unique spike-specific TCRs.

The CDR3 regions of human TCRbeta chains were analyzed by immunosequencing. Regarding the original processing steps: TCRs in the repertoires were matched against a reference library of SARS-CoV-2-specific TCRs that had been generated with the MIRA antigen-specificity platform. Breadth meant the fraction of unique TCRs that were SARS-CoV-2-associated, whereas depth meant the fraction of total T cells that were SARS-CoV-2-associated. Using the MIRA data, every spike-specific TCR was mapped to the spike region that the TCR reacted to and assigned to either a CD4 or a CD8 class. Log10-transformed breadth and depth values were compared by one-way ANOVA with Sidak's multiple comparisons tests. TCRdb carries this immuneACCESS record with in-frame sequences only. Its versions omit some clonotypes, under half of them owing to an unresolved V gene in the studies checked, with the rest unexplained. That table is the source of V, J and clone size, and D and trimming were worked out from the DNA. A total of over 85,000 clones appear in this sample, about 88% of them only once. 1.5% to 2% of the sample is taken by the ten largest.

Here the sequenced sample was peripheral blood, taken on day 0 of AZD1222 vaccination. The sequence came from an adult in good health. The chain was built from TRBV11-2 and TRBJ2-7, and 9 junctional nucleotides match TRBD2. The sequenced DNA is TGTGCCAGCAGCTTAGAAGCGGGGGGCTCCTACGAGCAGTACTTC. Translated, this is CASSLEAGGSYEQYF.